The rows below give T cell receptor beta chains drawn from one sample of a study of blood T cell repertoires in COVID-19. Sequenced by immunoSEQ multiplex PCR; TCRdb stores in-frame clones only, minus some. The sample includes about 310,000 clones, around 89% of them seen just once. Sequenced input: peripheral blood. Every receptor here comes from a woman in her thirties or forties with COVID-19, enrolled during active disease. CDR3s include the opening cysteine and the closing phenylalanine or tryptophan. D genes are given only for firm matches. Rows give clone size only sometimes, using once, few, many, or a class for an expanded clone.

cdr3_nt cdr3_aa d_call j_call clone_size v_call
TGTGCCAGCAGCTTAAGCCCCGGGATCCTCTACGAGCAGTACTTC CASSLSPGILYEQYF NA TRBJ2-7 once TRBV13
TGTGCCATCAGCCAATTAGAACAGGGGTGGGGCTATGGCTACACCTTC CAISQLEQGWGYGYTF TRBD1 TRBJ1-2 NA TRBV10-3
TGTGCCAGCAGTCCGAGTCCCGGGACAGGGGCTAACACCGGGGAGCTGTTTTTT CASSPSPGTGANTGELFF TRBD1 TRBJ2-2 NA TRBV27
TGTGCCAGCTCGCCCGGGACAGGTCGTACCACCGGGGAGCTGTTTTTT CASSPGTGRTTGELFF TRBD1 TRBJ2-2 once TRBV18
TGCGCCAGCAGCTTGGCTGGAGATTTGAGCTCTGGGGCCAACGTCCTGACTTTC CASSLAGDLSSGANVLTF NA TRBJ2-6 NA TRBV5-1
TGTGCCAGCAGTTTCGCCCCCCTGGAGGCCACTGAAGCTTTCTTT CASSFAPLEATEAFF NA TRBJ1-1 few TRBV27
TGTGCCACCAGTCCAGGGACAGGGGGTTTAGAGACCCAGTACTTC CATSPGTGGLETQYF TRBD1 TRBJ2-5 NA TRBV24-1
TGTGCCAGCAGCCCCGGGGACAGGAACACTGAAGCTTTCTTT CASSPGDRNTEAFF TRBD1 TRBJ1-1 NA TRBV3-1/TRBV3-2
TGTGCCAGCGCAATCCTAGCGGGATATTTTTACAATGAGCAGTTCTTC CASAILAGYFYNEQFF TRBD2 TRBJ2-1 NA TRBV3-1/TRBV3-2
TGCGCCAGCAGCTTCGGGGGACAGGGGGATCTCTCCACCTTC CASSFGGQGDLSTF TRBD1 TRBJ1-2 NA TRBV5-1
TGTGCCACCAGTGATTCCTCGACTAGCGTAATCGATGAGCAGTTCTTC CATSDSSTSVIDEQFF TRBD2 TRBJ2-1 NA TRBV24-1
TGTGCCAGCAAGGGACAGGTGAACACCGGGGAGCTGTTTTTT CASKGQVNTGELFF TRBD1 TRBJ2-2 few TRBV9
TGTGCCATCAAGAGCTCTGGAAACACCATATATTTT CAIKSSGNTIYF NA TRBJ1-3 few TRBV19
TGTGCCAGTGTCGGGGACACCTACGAGCAGTACTTC CASVGDTYEQYF NA TRBJ2-7 NA TRBV19
TGTGCCAGCAGCTTAGAAAGAGGGAACACTGAAGCTTTCTTT CASSLERGNTEAFF NA TRBJ1-1 NA TRBV7-3
TGTGCCAGCAGTCCCCAGACAGGGGTGGGCTCCTATAATTCACCCCTCCACTTT CASSPQTGVGSYNSPLHF TRBD1 TRBJ1-6 NA TRBV27
TGTGCCACCAGAAGATGGACAAACGATCAGCCCCAGCATTTT CATRRWTNDQPQHF NA TRBJ1-5 few TRBV10-3
TGCGCCAGCAGCCCTGGAGGGGCCGGTGGCTACACCTTC CASSPGGAGGYTF NA TRBJ1-2 once TRBV10-2
TGTGCCAGCAGTTTGGCGGGGGGGCCCAATCAGCCCCAGCATTTT CASSLAGGPNQPQHF NA TRBJ1-5 NA TRBV28
TGTGCCAGCAGCTCCCCGACAGGGGCTAACAATGAGCAGTTCTTC CASSSPTGANNEQFF TRBD1 TRBJ2-1 NA TRBV5-5
TGTGCCAGCAGCCCCAGGGGGGAGCAGTACTTC CASSPRGEQYF TRBD1 TRBJ2-7 NA TRBV7-9
TGTGCCAGCTCACTCCGGGACTGGGATGAAAAACTGTTTTTT CASSLRDWDEKLFF NA TRBJ1-4 NA TRBV18
TGTGCCAGCAGCAGGACAGGGGGCGCGAACACTGAAGCTTTCTTT CASSRTGGANTEAFF TRBD1 TRBJ1-1 NA TRBV5-8
TGTGCCAGCAGCCCTCGGACAGGGGGCAAGGAGACCCAGTACTTC CASSPRTGGKETQYF TRBD1 TRBJ2-5 NA TRBV9
TGTGCCAGCTCACCAAAGGAGGGGCCGACGAACTATGGCTACACCTTC CASSPKEGPTNYGYTF NA TRBJ1-2 NA TRBV18
TGTGCCAGCAGCGTAGGCCCGCGGGCTAGCGGGAGGATCCACGAGCAGTACTTC CASSVGPRASGRIHEQYF TRBD2 TRBJ2-7 NA TRBV9
TGTGCCAGCAGCTTAGATAGCGGGGGAGCCTACGAGCAGTACTTC CASSLDSGGAYEQYF TRBD2 TRBJ2-7 NA TRBV7-3
TGTGCCAGCAGCGGGCCCGCTGCAGGGGGAAGTTTCAACGAGCAGTACTTC CASSGPAAGGSFNEQYF TRBD1 TRBJ2-7 NA TRBV5-6
TGTGCCAGCACCTACGGGGAACAGGGCTACACCTTC CASTYGEQGYTF NA TRBJ1-2 NA TRBV28
TGCGCCAGCAGTCAATCTCAGGGGGCGGCTAATGAAAAACTGTTTTTT CASSQSQGAANEKLFF TRBD1 TRBJ1-4 NA TRBV23-1
TGTGCCAGCCACCATGAGGGGGTTCTAACTGAAGCTTTCTTT CASHHEGVLTEAFF NA TRBJ1-1 NA TRBV19
TGTGCCAGCAGCTTACCCGGGACTAGCGGGGGGACGGTCGGGGAGCTGTTTTTT CASSLPGTSGGTVGELFF TRBD2 TRBJ2-2 NA TRBV11-2
TGTGCCAGCAGTTTCCCCTCCGGGACAGGGAACGAGCAGTACTTC CASSFPSGTGNEQYF TRBD1 TRBJ2-7 NA TRBV28
TGTGCCACCAGCAGAGGAGGGTCGTCGTACGAGCAGTACTTC CATSRGGSSYEQYF NA TRBJ2-7 NA TRBV15
TGTGCCAGCAGCACCCGGGACAGGGGTTATGAAGCTTTCTTT CASSTRDRGYEAFF TRBD1 TRBJ1-1 NA TRBV5-5
TGTGCCAGCGGAGGGGTGAACACTGAAGCTTTCTTT CASGGVNTEAFF NA TRBJ1-1 NA TRBV28
TGCAGCGTTGAAGATCCGGGGACTAGCGGCTACAATGAGCAGTTCTTC CSVEDPGTSGYNEQFF TRBD2 TRBJ2-1 once TRBV29-1